These 9 T cell receptor beta chains came from one sample sequenced in a study of shared clonotypes between healthy human individuals. Sequenced by immunoSEQ multiplex PCR; TCRdb stores in-frame clones only, minus some. Among over a million clones listed, roughly 95% were seen once. The sequenced sample was naive CD4+ T cells sorted from blood. As for subset: CD45RA+ positively selected. All receptors come from a man aged 25 to 40 in good health.

This chain joins TRBV5-8 and TRBJ2-7; TRBD2 aligns across 8 bases. In germline, CDR1 is SGHTS, CDR2 YDEGEE. With V trimmed by 5 bases and J by 4 bases, 8 bases remained unmatched. The length of the CDR3 is 14 residues. The CDR3 bases are TGTGCCAGCAGACCGGGGGGGGTCGCTTACGAGCAGTACTTC. It codes for CASRPGGVAYEQYF.

The genes are TRBV27 and TRBJ1-2; 8 bases are a match to TRBD1. This CDR3 spans 14 amino acids. In germline, CDR1 is MNHEY, CDR2 SMNVEV (reference sequence). Trimming at V came to 5 bases and at J to 4 bases, leaving 6 bases not matched to a gene. CDR3 region: CASSPRGLSYGYTF. DNA of the CDR3: TGTGCCAGCAGTCCCAGGGGGCTCAGCTATGGCTACACCTTC.

The genes are TRBV2 and TRBJ2-7; possible D gene TRBD2, 5 bases. Germline CDR1 SNHLY, CDR2 FYNNEI. V lost 2 bases, J lost 1 base, and 12 bases lay in between. The CDR3 is made up of 15 amino acids. The CDR3 protein is CASSERRGSSYEQYF. Written as DNA, the CDR3 is TGTGCCAGCAGTGAAAGGAGAGGGAGTTCCTACGAGCAGTACTTC.

The chain couples TRBV7-2 to TRBJ1-2, with a weak D call TRBD1 (5 bases). Trimming removed 1 base at V and 2 bases at J, with 8 bases between. Germline V gene lookup returns CDR1 SGHTA and CDR2 FQGNSA. The CDR3 loop spans 14 amino acids. The DNA for the CDR3 is TGTGCCAGCAGCTTAGGCGGGGCGAACTATGGCTACACCTTC. Protein: CASSLGGANYGYTF. Using reference TRBV7-2 and TRBJ1-2 for the parts outside the CDR3, the full variable domain is GAGVSQSPSNKVTEKGKDVELRCDPISGHTALYWYRQSLGQGLEFLIYFQGNSAPDKSGLPSDRFSAERTGGSVSTLTIQRTQQEDSAVYLCASSLGGANYGYTFGSGTRLTVV.

The V and J genes are TRBV6-5 and TRBJ2-4, with TRBD2 identical over 7 bases. The CDR3 covers 12 residues. The germline gives CDR1 MNHEY, CDR2 SVGAGI. The junction had 4 bases not matched to a gene; V was cut back by 8 bases and J by 6 bases. The CDR3 loop reads CASWGLPNIQYF. The DNA for the CDR3 is TGTGCCAGCTGGGGACTACCAAACATTCAGTACTTC.

For this clone: Additional DNA sequences in this sample encode the identical CDR3. J is TRBJ1-3 and V is TRBV9; D ambiguous. V was trimmed by 5 bases and J by 3 bases, leaving 3 bases between them. The V gene's germline CDR1 is SGDLS and CDR2 YYNGEE. The CDR3 runs 11 residues. The CDR3 sequence: CASSFGNTIYF. The CDR3 nucleotides read TGTGCCAGCAGTTTTGGAAACACCATATATTTT.

The chain couples TRBV28 to TRBJ1-2; TRBD1 matches at 8 bases. The junction had 3 bases not matched to a gene; V was cut back by 8 bases and J by 4 bases. CDR3 length: 12 amino acids. The germline CDR1 and CDR2 sequences are MDHEN and SYDVKM. The DNA of the CDR3 is TGTGCCAGCCGGGGACAGGTCTATGGCTACACCTTC. Its protein is CASRGQVYGYTF.

This clone appeared once. The chain couples TRBV7-2 to TRBJ2-7; D tentatively fits TRBD1 or TRBD2 (5 bases each). The CDR3 sequence is 13 residues long. The V gene's germline CDR1 is SGHTA and CDR2 FQGNSA. Trimming shortened V by 6 bases and J by 1 base, and 10 bases separated the two germline ends. The CDR3 here is CASSRDASYEQYF. CDR3 sequence (DNA): TGTGCCAGCAGTCGGGACGCTTCCTACGAGCAGTACTTC.

The chain combines TRBV28 with TRBJ1-2; D is unresolved. The CDR3 is 15 residues long. CDR1 MDHEN and CDR2 SYDVKM come from the germline V gene. V shed 5 bases and J shed 2 bases, with 15 bases lying between them. DNA of the CDR3: TGTGCCAGCAGTCCACATAGGTTCGGGAACTATGGCTACACCTTC. Its translation is CASSPHRFGNYGYTF.